This is a list of T cell receptor beta chains from one sample in a study of technical replicates of blood from a handful of donors. Libraries were prepared by immunoSEQ multiplex PCR; TCRdb keeps only in-frame clonotypes and omits some of them. Among some 68,000 clones listed, over 95% were seen once. Sequencing was done on a sample of T cells isolated from PBMCs. The receptor set was obtained from a human donor in good health. Each CDR3 is given with its conserved first and last residue.

17,TRBV11-3,CASSLGASGGSSYEQYF
15,TRBV10-1,CASSESMGGTDTQYF
14,TRBV6-1,CASSGRDKIETQYF
15,TRBV5-1,CASSSPGISYNEQFF
15,TRBV4-1,CASSQLTQGNYGYTF
14,TRBV11-2,CASGDRVQPAPLHF
18,TRBV5-1,CASSHLPGQRASGNTIYF
16,TRBV6-1,CASSAGNSPLGQPQHF
11,TRBV7-9,CASSSFAEAFF
13,TRBV5-1,CASSRPGGTEAFF
16,TRBV5-1,CASSRAGTGLNEKLFF
14,TRBV5-1,CASSLLARPNEQFF
14,TRBV29-1,CSVYSGGATGELFF
16,TRBV30,CAWSPKAGGPLETQYF
16,TRBV5-1,CASSLGTSGSVDEQYF
15,TRBV6-5,CASRPGQGNPYGYTF
14,TRBV6-6,CASSYSTGEEKLFF
13,TRBV15,CATSRDRGREQYF
15,TRBV9,CASSVQGDPSNEQFF
17,TRBV7-9,CASSLSWSKPTRTEAFF
15,TRBV19,CASAARRSSSYEQYF
18,TRBV5-1,CASFSPSGQGLENTEAFF
14,TRBV27,CASRGDLAGNTIYF
15,TRBV5-4,CASSSGHENYNEQFF
15,TRBV28,CASSSGGSVTYEQYF
16,TRBV18,CASSPPREIVGDEQFF
15,TRBV4-1,CASSQARRDSYEQYF